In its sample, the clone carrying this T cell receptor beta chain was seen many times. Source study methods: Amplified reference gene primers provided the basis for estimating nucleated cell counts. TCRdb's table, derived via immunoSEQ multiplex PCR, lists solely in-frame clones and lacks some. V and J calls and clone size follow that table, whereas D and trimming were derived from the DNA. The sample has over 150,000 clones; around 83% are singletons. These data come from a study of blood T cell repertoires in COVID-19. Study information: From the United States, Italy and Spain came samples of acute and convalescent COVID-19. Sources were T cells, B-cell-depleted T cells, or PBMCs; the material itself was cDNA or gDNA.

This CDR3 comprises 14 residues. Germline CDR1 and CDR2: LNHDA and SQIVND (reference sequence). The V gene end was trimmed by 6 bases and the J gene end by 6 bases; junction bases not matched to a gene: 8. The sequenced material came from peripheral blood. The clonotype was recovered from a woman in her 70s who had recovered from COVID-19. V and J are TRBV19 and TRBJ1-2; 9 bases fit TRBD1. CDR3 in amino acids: CASRLTGGAHGYTF. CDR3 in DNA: TGTGCCAGTAGACTAACAGGGGGCGCCCATGGCTACACCTTC.